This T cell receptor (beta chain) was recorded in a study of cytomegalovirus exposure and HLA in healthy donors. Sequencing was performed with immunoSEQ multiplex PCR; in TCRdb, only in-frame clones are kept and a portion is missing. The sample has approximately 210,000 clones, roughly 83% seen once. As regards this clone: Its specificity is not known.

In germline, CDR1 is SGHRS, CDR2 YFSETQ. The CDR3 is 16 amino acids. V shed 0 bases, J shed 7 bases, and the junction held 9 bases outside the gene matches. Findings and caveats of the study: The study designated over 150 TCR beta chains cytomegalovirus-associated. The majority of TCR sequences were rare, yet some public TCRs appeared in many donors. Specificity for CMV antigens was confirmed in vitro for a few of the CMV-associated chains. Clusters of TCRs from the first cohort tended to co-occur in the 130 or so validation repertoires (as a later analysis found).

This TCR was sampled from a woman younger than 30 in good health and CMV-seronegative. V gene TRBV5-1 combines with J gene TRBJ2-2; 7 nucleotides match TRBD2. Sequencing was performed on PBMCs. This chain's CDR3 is CASSLAASAGDGELFF. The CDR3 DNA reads TGCGCCAGCAGCTTGGCGGCTAGCGCGGGGGACGGGGAGCTGTTTTTT.